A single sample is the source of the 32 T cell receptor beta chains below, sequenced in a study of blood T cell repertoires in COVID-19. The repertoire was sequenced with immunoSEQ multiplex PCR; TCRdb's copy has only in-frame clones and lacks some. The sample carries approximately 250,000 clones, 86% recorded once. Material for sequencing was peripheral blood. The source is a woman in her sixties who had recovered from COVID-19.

The CDR3 reads CATSDLPGNEQFF. The CDR3 nucleotides are TGTGCCACCAGTGATTTGCCCGGGAATGAGCAGTTCTTC. This chain links TRBV24-1 with TRBJ2-1; D ambiguous. The CDR3 runs to 13 residues. V was clipped by 0 bases and J by 7 bases, with 6 bases between them. Germline V CDR1 and CDR2: KGHDR, SFDVKD.

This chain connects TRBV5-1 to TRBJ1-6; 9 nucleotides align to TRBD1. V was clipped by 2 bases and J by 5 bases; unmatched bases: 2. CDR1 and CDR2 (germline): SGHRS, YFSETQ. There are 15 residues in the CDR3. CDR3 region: CASSFRDRDNSPLHF. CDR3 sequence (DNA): TGCGCCAGCAGCTTCAGGGACAGGGATAATTCACCCCTCCACTTT.

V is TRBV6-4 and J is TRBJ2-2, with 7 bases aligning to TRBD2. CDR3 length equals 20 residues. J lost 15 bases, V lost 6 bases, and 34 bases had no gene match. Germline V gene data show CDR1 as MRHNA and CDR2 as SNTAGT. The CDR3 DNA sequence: TGTGCCAGCAGGATCGACTGCCGGGCTTCGGATAGGTCTAGCGGATGGGGCTTGTTTTTT. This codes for CASRIDCRASDRSSGWGLFF.

Here the CDR3 reads CAISPGGGYTF. CDR3 sequence (DNA): TGTGCCATCAGCCCGGGGGGTGGCTACACCTTC. The rearrangement joins TRBV10-3 to TRBJ1-2; D is possibly TRBD1 (5 bases). The V gene lost 6 bases and the J gene lost 7 bases, with 9 bases spanning the gap. The CDR3 contains 11 residues. In germline, CDR1 is ENHRY, CDR2 SYGVKD.

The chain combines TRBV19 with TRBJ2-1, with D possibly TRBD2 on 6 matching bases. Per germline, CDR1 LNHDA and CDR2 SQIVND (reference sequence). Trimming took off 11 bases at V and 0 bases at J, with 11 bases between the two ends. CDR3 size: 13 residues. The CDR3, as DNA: TGTGCCTGTACCGGGAGCTCCTACAATGAGCAGTTCTTC. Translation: CACTGSSYNEQFF.

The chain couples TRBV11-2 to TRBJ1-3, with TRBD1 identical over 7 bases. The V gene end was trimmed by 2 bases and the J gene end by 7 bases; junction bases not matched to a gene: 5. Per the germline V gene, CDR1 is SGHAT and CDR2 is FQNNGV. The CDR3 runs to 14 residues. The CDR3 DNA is TGTGCCAGCAGCTTAAACAGGGGCCTCAACACCATATATTTT. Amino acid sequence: CASSLNRGLNTIYF.

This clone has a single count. The CDR3 is CASSWGTGTYEQYF. The CDR3 nucleotides read TGCGCCAGCAGCTGGGGGACAGGAACCTACGAGCAGTACTTC. The chain couples TRBV5-1 to TRBJ2-7; 8 bases are a match to TRBD1. J was trimmed by 2 bases and V by 3 bases; bases with no gene match: 4. CDR1 is SGHRS and CDR2 is YFSETQ in the germline V gene. This CDR3 is 14 amino acids long.

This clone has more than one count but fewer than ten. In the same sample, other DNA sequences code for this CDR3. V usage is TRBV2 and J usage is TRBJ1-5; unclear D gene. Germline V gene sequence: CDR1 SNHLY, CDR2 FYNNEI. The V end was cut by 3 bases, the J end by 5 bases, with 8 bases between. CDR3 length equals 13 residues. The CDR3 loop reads CASSEGSYQPQHF. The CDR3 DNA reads TGTGCCAGCAGTGAGGGCAGCTATCAGCCCCAGCATTTT.

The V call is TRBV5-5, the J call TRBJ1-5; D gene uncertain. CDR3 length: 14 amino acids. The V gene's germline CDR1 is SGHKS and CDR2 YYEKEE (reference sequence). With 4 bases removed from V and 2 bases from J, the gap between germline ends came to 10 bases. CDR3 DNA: TGTGCCAGCAGCCCGGGTGGTGGCAATCAGCCCCAGCATTTT. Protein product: CASSPGGGNQPQHF. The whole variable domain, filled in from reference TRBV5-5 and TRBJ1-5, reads DAGVTQSPTHLIKTRGQQVTLRCSPISGHKSVSWYQQVLGQGPQFIFQYYEKEERGRGNFPDRFSARQFPNYSSELNVNALLLGDSALYLCASSPGGGNQPQHFGDGTRLSIL.

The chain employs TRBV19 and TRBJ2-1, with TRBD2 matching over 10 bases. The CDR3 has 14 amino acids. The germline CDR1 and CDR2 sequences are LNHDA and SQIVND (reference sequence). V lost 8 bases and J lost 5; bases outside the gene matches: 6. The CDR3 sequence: CASGVAGGDNEQFF. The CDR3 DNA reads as TGTGCCAGTGGGGTAGCGGGGGGAGACAATGAGCAGTTCTTC.

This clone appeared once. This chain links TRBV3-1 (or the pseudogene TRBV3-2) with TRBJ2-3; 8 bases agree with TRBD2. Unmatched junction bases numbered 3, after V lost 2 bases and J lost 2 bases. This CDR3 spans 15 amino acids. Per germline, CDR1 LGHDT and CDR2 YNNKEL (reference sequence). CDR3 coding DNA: TGTGCCAGCAGCCAACAAGCGGGAGCCACAGATACGCAGTATTTT. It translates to CASSQQAGATDTQYF.

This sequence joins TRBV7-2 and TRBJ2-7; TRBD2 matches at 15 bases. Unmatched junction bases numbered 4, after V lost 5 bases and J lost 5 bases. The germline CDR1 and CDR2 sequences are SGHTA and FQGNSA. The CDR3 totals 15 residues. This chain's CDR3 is CASSPGLAGGHEQYF. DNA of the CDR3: TGTGCCAGCAGCCCGGGACTAGCGGGGGGCCACGAGCAGTACTTC.

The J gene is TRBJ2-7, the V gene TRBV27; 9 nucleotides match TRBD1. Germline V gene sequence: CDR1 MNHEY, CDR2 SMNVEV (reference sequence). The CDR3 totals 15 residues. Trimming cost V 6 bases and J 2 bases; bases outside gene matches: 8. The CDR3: CASRDGQGTTYEQYF. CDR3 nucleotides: TGTGCCAGCAGAGACGGACAGGGGACAACCTACGAGCAGTACTTC.

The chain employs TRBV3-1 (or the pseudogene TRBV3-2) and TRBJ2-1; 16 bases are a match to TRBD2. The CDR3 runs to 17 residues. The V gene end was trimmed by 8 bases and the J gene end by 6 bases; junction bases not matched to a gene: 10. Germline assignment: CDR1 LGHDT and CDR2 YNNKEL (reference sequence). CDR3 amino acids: CASVPGLAGGPVNEQFF. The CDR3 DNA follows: TGTGCCAGCGTCCCGGGACTAGCGGGGGGGCCAGTCAATGAGCAGTTCTTC.

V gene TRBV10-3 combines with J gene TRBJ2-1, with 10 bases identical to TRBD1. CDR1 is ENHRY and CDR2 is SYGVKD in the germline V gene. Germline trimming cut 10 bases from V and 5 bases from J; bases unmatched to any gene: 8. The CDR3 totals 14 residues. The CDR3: CATSSGTGDNEQFF. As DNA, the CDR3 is TGTGCCACCTCGTCAGGGACAGGGGACAATGAGCAGTTCTTC.

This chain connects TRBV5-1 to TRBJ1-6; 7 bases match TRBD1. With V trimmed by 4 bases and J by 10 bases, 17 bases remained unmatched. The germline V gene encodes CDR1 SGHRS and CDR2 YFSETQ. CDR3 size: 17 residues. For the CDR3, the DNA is TGCGCCAGCAGCCTGACGGGACTGGGGGACAGCAAATCACCCCTCCACTTT. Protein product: CASSLTGLGDSKSPLHF.

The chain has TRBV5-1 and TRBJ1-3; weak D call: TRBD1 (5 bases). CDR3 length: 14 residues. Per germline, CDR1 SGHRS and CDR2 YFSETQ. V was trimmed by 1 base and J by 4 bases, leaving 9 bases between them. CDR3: CASSLQTGGNTIYF. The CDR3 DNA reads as TGCGCCAGCAGCTTGCAAACAGGCGGAAACACCATATATTTT.

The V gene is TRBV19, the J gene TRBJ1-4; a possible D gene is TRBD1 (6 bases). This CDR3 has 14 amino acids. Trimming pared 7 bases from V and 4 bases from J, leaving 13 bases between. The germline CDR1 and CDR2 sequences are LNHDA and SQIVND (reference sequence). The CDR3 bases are TGTGCCAGTACCCCTACAGGGTATAATGAAAAACTGTTTTTT. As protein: CASTPTGYNEKLFF.

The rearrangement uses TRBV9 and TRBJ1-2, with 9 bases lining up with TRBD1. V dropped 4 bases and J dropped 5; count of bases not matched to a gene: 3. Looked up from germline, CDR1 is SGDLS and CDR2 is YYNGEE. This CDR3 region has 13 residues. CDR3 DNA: TGTGCCAGCAGCCTACAGGGGGCTTATGGCTACACCTTC. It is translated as CASSLQGAYGYTF.

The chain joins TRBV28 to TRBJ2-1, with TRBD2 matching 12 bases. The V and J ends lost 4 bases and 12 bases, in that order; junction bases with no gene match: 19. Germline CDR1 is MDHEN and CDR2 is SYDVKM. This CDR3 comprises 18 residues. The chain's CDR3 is CASSSTPASGGAESSQFF. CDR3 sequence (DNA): TGTGCCAGCAGTTCAACGCCAGCTAGCGGGGGGGCGGAGAGTTCGCAGTTCTTC.

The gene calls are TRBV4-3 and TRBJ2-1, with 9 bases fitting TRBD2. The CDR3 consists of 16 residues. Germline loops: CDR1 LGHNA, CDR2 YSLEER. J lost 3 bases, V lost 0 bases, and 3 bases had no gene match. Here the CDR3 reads CASSQEVRGGYNEQFF. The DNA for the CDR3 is TGCGCCAGCAGCCAAGAGGTGCGGGGGGGCTACAATGAGCAGTTCTTC.

CDR3 in DNA: TGTGCCAGCAGCTTATTAGGGGGTGGCCAAGAGACCCAGTACTTC. This translates into CASSLLGGGQETQYF. V usage is TRBV7-3 and J usage is TRBJ2-5; maybe TRBD1 (6 bases). Germline V CDR1 and CDR2: SGHTA, FQGTGA. This CDR3 is 15 amino acids long. Deletions cut 2 bases from V and 1 base from J, with 11 bases between. Drawing the rest from reference TRBV7-3 and TRBJ2-5, the complete variable domain is GAGVSQTPSNKVTEKGKYVELRCDPISGHTALYWYRQSLGQGPEFLIYFQGTGAADDSGLPNDRFFAVRPEGSVSTLKIQRTERGDSAVYLCASSLLGGGQETQYFGPGTRLLVL.

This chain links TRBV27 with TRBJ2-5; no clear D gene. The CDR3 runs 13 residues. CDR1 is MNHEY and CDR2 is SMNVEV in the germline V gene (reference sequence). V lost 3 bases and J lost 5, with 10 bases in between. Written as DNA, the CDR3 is TGTGCCAGCAGTTTCCTCGCGTCGGAGACCCAGTACTTC. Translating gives CASSFLASETQYF.

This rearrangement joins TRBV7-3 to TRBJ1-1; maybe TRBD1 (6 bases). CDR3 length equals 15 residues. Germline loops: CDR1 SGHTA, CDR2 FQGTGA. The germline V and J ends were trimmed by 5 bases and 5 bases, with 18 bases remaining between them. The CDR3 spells CASSLSGGGRTEAFF. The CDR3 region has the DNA TGTGCCAGCAGCCTTTCCGGGGGCGGGAGGACTGAAGCTTTCTTT.

CDR3 sequence: CASDRAGQPQHF. In DNA, the CDR3 is TGTGCCAGCGACAGGGCGGGTCAGCCCCAGCATTTT. The chain combines TRBV2 with TRBJ1-5; 7 positions agree with TRBD1. CDR1 is SNHLY, CDR2 FYNNEI, per germline. V lost 8 bases and J lost 6; bases outside the gene matches: 4. This CDR3 comprises 12 residues.

For the CDR3, the DNA is TGTGCCAGCAGTCTTACAGGGGCGGCCGGGGAGCTGTTTTTT. Translation gives CASSLTGAAGELFF. The rearrangement uses TRBV6-5 and TRBJ2-2; 7 nucleotides line up with TRBD1. The germline CDR1 and CDR2 sequences are MNHEY and SVGAGI. V was pared by 5 bases and J by 6 bases, with 6 bases of the junction left unmatched. This CDR3 is built from 14 residues.

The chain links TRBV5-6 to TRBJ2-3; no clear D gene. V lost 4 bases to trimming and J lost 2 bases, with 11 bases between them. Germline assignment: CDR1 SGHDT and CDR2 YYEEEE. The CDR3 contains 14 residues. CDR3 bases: TGTGCCAGCAGCCCAGATATGTCCACAGATACGCAGTATTTT. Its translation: CASSPDMSTDTQYF.

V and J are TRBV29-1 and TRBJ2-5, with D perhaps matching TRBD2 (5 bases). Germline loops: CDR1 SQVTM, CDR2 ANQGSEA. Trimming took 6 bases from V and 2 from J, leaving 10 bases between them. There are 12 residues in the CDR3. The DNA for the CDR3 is TGCAGCGTGGGCCCGGGGCAAGAGACCCAGTACTTC. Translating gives CSVGPGQETQYF.

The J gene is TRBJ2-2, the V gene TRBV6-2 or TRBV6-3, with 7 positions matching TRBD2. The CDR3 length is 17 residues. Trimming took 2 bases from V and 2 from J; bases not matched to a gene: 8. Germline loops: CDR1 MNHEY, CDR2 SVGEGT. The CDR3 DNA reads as TGTGCCAGCAGTTACGGTTTAGCGGGCTATAACACCGGGGAGCTGTTTTTT. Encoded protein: CASSYGLAGYNTGELFF.

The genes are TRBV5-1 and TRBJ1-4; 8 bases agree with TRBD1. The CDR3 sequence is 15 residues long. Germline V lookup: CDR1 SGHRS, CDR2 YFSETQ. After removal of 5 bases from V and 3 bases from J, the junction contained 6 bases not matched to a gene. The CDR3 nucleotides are TGCGCCAGCAGTCTCGGACAGGGCGCTAATGAAAAACTGTTTTTT. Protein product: CASSLGQGANEKLFF.

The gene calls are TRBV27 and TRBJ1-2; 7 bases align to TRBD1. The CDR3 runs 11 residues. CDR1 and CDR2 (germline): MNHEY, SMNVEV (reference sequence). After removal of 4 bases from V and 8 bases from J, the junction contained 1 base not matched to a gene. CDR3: CASSSGQGYTF. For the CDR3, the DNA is TGTGCCAGCAGTTCGGGACAGGGCTACACCTTC.

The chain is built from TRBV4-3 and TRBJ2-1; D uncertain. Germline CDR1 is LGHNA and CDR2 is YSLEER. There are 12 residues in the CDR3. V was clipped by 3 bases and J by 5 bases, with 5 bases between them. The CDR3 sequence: CASSQGDNEQFF. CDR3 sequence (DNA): TGCGCCAGCAGCCAGGGCGACAATGAGCAGTTCTTC.